The 8 T cell receptor beta chains presented below share a single source sample, sequenced in a study of blood T cell repertoires in COVID-19. TCRdb's table, derived via immunoSEQ multiplex PCR, lists solely in-frame clones and lacks some. This sample has fewer than 80,000 clones; approximately 86% occur once, and the top ten carry roughly 1%. Material for sequencing was peripheral blood. The origin of the receptors is a man between 65 and 85 years old with acute or convalescent COVID-19.

The genes are TRBV5-4 and TRBJ2-7, with TRBD1 as a possible D gene (6 bases). Trimming removed 0 bases at V and 1 base at J, with 11 bases between. Germline assignment: CDR1 SGHNT and CDR2 YYREEE (reference sequence). There are 15 residues in the CDR3. CDR3 nucleotide sequence: TGTGCCAGCAGCTTGGAGGGGGTAAGGTCCTACGAGCAGTACTTC. Translated, it gives CASSLEGVRSYEQYF. Combining the CDR3 with reference TRBV5-4 and TRBJ2-7 gives the whole variable domain ETGVTQSPTHLIKTRGQQVTLRCSSQSGHNTVSWYQQALGQGPQFIFQYYREEENGRGNFPPRFSGLQFPNYSSELNVNALELDDSALYLCASSLEGVRSYEQYFGPGTRLTVT.

This chain connects TRBV6-6 to TRBJ1-2; D is possibly TRBD1 (5 bases). V lost 2 bases and J lost 4, with 11 bases in between. This CDR3 has 14 residues. Per germline, CDR1 MNHNY and CDR2 SVGAGI (reference sequence). For the CDR3, the DNA is TGTGCCAGCAGTTACCACGACAGCCTCTATGGCTACACCTTC. Its protein product is CASSYHDSLYGYTF.

The chain links TRBV2 to TRBJ2-3; unclear D gene. This CDR3 region has 14 residues. Trimming took 4 bases from V and 3 from J, leaving 11 bases between them. Germline lookup yields CDR1 SNHLY and CDR2 FYNNEI. The CDR3 protein is CASSGFYKTDTQYF. DNA for the CDR3: TGTGCCAGCAGTGGCTTTTACAAGACAGATACGCAGTATTTT.

The chain is built from TRBV3-1 (or the pseudogene TRBV3-2) and TRBJ1-5; D remains unclear. This CDR3 contains 13 residues. The germline gives CDR1 LGHDT, CDR2 YNNKEL (reference sequence). Deletions cut 4 bases from V and 2 bases from J, with 6 bases between. CDR3 bases: TGTGCCAGCAGCCCTTTCGGCAATCAGCCCCAGCATTTT. As protein: CASSPFGNQPQHF.

For the CDR3, the DNA is TGTGCCAGCTCAACTGCGCGGGACGCGTATTTT. Translating it yields CASSTARDAYF. The chain joins TRBV18 to TRBJ2-3; a possible D gene is TRBD2 (6 bases). The germline V gene has CDR1 KGHSH and CDR2 LQKENI. The length of the CDR3 is 11 residues. Deletions cut 5 bases from V and 14 bases from J, with 14 bases between. Filled out from reference TRBV18 and TRBJ2-3, the complete variable domain reads NAGVMQNPRHLVRRRGQEARLRCSPMKGHSHVYWYRQLPEEGLKFMVYLQKENIIDESGMPKERFSAEFPKEGPSILRIQQVVRGDSAAYFCASSTARDAYFGPGTRLTVL.

The gene calls are TRBV5-4 and TRBJ2-5, with 8 bases matching TRBD2. Germline-derived CDR1 and CDR2 are SGHNT and YYREEE (reference sequence). The V and J ends lost 3 bases and 4 bases, in that order; junction bases with no gene match: 5. The CDR3 is 14 amino acids. The CDR3, as DNA: TGTGCCAGCAGCTCCGGGACTAGTGGAGAGACCCAGTACTTC. Translated: CASSSGTSGETQYF. Full variable domain (remainder filled in from reference TRBV5-4 and TRBJ2-5): ETGVTQSPTHLIKTRGQQVTLRCSSQSGHNTVSWYQQALGQGPQFIFQYYREEENGRGNFPPRFSGLQFPNYSSELNVNALELDDSALYLCASSSGTSGETQYFGPGTRLLVL.

The gene calls are TRBV24-1 and TRBJ2-1; TRBD2 might be the D (6 bases). The germline gives CDR1 KGHDR, CDR2 SFDVKD. CDR3 length: 15 residues. V was trimmed by 7 bases and J by 5 bases, leaving 17 bases between them. CDR3 in DNA: TGTGCCACCAGCTTTGGGGGGAGATTCAACAATGAGCAGTTCTTC. Amino acids: CATSFGGRFNNEQFF.

The gene calls are TRBV19 and TRBJ1-3, with a weak D call TRBD1 (6 bases). V gave up 9 bases and J gave up 7 bases, with 16 bases separating them. CDR3 length: 13 amino acids. The germline V gene has CDR1 LNHDA and CDR2 SQIVND (reference sequence). The CDR3, as DNA: TGTGCCAGCAAGGGGCAGGGGACGAACACCATATATTTT. Its protein is CASKGQGTNTIYF.